This entry concerns a single T cell receptor (beta chain). Its antigen is undetermined. Clones were read by immunoSEQ multiplex PCR, and TCRdb kept only the in-frame ones, dropping some. The table includes 25,000 to 30,000 clones, 70% to 75% detected once. Each and every patient relapsed after autologous stem cell transplantation, and patients got differing brentuximab vedotin exposure. The V segment lost 11 bases and the J segment 8 bases; nucleotides outside the gene matches: 9. The germline CDR1 and CDR2 sequences are MNHNS and SASEGT. The CDR3 spans 13 residues. This specimen comes from a study of PD-1 blockade in classical Hodgkin lymphoma. The study's findings and limits: Patients starting nivolumab under 1 year after ASCT were excluded. Only CD4+ TCR diversity, not CD8+, had risen significantly by C4D1.

V is TRBV6-1 and J is TRBJ1-6, with 7 bases lining up with TRBD1. The receptor was isolated from a human donor with classical Hodgkin lymphoma. The sequencing used peripheral blood mononuclear cells (PBMCs), collected before the second cycle of nivolumab. The CDR3 region is CAGTGTADSPLHF. The CDR3, as DNA: TGTGCCGGCACCGGGACAGCGGATTCACCCCTCCACTTT.